The clone carrying this T cell receptor beta chain was observed a handful of times. Its antigen is unknown. Some clones are missing from TCRdb's copy, which holds only in-frame ones; the method was immunoSEQ multiplex PCR. The sample yields about 28,000 clones, roughly 75% seen once. This entry belongs to a study of PD-1 blockade in classical Hodgkin lymphoma. Time point noted: cycle 4 day 1 (C4D1), after five to seven weeks of nivolumab. Autologous stem cell transplantation was followed by relapse in every patient, and brentuximab vedotin exposure varied. The CDR3 consists of 11 residues. Germline loops: CDR1 MDHEN, CDR2 SYDVKM. Trimming took off 5 bases at V and 2 bases at J, with 3 bases between the two ends. Study results and limitations: Complete responders showed a baseline diversity that resembled the diversity of newly diagnosed patients. Baseline TCR diversity was reportedly lower in newly diagnosed patients than healthy donors. Those patients who began receiving nivolumab less than 1 year after ASCT had lower diversity, and they were excluded. Undefined causes, possibly disease activity or prior therapy, underlie the repertoire differences.

The J gene is TRBJ1-2, the V gene TRBV28; D not certain. The receptor's source is a human donor with classical Hodgkin lymphoma. The starting material was peripheral blood mononuclear cells (PBMCs), obtained before the fourth cycle of nivolumab. CDR3 DNA sequence: TGTGCCAGCAGTCAAAACTATGGCTACACCTTC. Translating gives CASSQNYGYTF.